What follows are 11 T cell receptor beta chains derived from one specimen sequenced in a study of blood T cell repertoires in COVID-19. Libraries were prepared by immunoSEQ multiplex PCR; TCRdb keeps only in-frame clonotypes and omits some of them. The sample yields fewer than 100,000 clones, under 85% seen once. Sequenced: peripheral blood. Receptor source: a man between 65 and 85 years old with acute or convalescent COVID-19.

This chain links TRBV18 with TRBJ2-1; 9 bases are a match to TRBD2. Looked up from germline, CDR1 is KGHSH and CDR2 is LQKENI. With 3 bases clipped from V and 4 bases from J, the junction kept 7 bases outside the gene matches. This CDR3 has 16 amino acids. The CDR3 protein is CASSPPGTSKYNEQFF. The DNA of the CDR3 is TGTGCCAGCTCACCCCCCGGGACTAGCAAATACAATGAGCAGTTCTTC.

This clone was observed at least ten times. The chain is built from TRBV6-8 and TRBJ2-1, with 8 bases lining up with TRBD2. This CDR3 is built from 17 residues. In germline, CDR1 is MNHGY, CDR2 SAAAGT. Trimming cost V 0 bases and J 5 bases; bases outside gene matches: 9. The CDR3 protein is CASSYSPRTSFNNEQFF. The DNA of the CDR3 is TGTGCCAGCAGTTACTCGCCCCGGACTAGCTTCAACAATGAGCAGTTCTTC.

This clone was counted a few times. The CDR3 is CASSSAGTSYEQYF. DNA of the CDR3: TGTGCCAGCAGCTCGGCCGGGACATCCTACGAGCAGTACTTC. The genes are TRBV5-4 and TRBJ2-7, with a weak D call TRBD1 (6 bases). V lost 3 bases, J lost 1 base, and 11 bases lay in between. The CDR3 consists of 14 residues. Looked up from germline, CDR1 is SGHNT and CDR2 is YYREEE (reference sequence).

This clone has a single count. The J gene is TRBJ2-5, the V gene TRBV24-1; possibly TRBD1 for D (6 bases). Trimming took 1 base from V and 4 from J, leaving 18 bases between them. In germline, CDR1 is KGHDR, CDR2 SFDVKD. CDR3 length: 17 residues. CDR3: CATSDFSLRDKRETQYF. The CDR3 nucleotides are TGTGCCACCAGTGATTTCAGCCTCCGGGACAAAAGAGAGACCCAGTACTTC.

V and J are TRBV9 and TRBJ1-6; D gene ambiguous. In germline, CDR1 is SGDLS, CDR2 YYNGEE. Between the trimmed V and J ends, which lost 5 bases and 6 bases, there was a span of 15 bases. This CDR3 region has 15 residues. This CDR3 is CASSLLGSGNSPLHF. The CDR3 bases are TGTGCCAGCAGTCTGTTGGGCAGCGGTAATTCACCCCTCCACTTT.

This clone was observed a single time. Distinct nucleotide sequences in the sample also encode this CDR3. DNA for the CDR3: TGTGCCAGCAGCTTGGGAAGGGGCTACGAGCAGTACTTC. It encodes CASSLGRGYEQYF. The chain is built from TRBV11-2 and TRBJ2-7; D possibly corresponds to TRBD1 (5 bases). Germline CDR1 and CDR2: SGHAT and FQNNGV. The length of the CDR3 is 13 residues. The ends were cut back, 3 bases at V and 3 bases at J, with 9 bases in the middle.

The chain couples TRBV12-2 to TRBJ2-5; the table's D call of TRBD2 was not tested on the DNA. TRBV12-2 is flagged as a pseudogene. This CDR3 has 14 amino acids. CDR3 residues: CAITFRSVQETQYF. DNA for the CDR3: TGTGCAATTACGTTCCGAAGCGTCCAGGAGACCCAGTACTTC.

The CDR3 DNA sequence: TGTGCCAGCAGCCATCGATCTGTGGCAAAACTGTTTTTT. Translated: CASSHRSVAKLFF. The chain combines TRBV11-2 with TRBJ1-4; no clear D. Trimming pared 5 bases from V and 10 bases from J, leaving 14 bases between. This CDR3 contains 13 residues. Germline CDR1 is SGHAT and CDR2 is FQNNGV.

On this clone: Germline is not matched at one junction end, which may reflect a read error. For the CDR3, the DNA is TGTGCTAGCAGCTTAGGAGGGACCCAGTACTTC. It translates to CASSLGGTQYF. This chain uses TRBV7-7 with TRBJ2-5, with a weak D call TRBD2 (5 bases). From germline, CDR1 is SSHAT and CDR2 FNYEAQ (reference sequence). This CDR3 comprises 11 residues.

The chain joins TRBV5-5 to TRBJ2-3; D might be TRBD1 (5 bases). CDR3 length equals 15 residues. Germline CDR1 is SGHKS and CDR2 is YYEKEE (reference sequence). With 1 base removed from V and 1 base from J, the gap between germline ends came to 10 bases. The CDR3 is CASSLYRMGTDTQYF. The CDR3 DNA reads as TGTGCCAGCAGCTTGTACAGGATGGGCACAGATACGCAGTATTTT. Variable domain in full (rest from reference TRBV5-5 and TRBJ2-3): DAGVTQSPTHLIKTRGQQVTLRCSPISGHKSVSWYQQVLGQGPQFIFQYYEKEERGRGNFPDRFSARQFPNYSSELNVNALLLGDSALYLCASSLYRMGTDTQYFGPGTRLTVL.

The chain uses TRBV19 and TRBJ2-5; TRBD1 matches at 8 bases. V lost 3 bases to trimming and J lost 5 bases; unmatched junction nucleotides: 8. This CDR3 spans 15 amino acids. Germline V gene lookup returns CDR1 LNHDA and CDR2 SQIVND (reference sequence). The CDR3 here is CASSIHPGGMETQYF. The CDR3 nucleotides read TGTGCCAGTAGTATCCATCCAGGGGGCATGGAGACCCAGTACTTC. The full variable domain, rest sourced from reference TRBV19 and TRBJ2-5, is DGGITQSPKYLFRKEGQNVTLSCEQNLNHDAMYWYRQDPGQGLRLIYYSQIVNDFQKGDIAEGYSVSREKKESFPLTVTSAQKNPTAFYLCASSIHPGGMETQYFGPGTRLLVL.